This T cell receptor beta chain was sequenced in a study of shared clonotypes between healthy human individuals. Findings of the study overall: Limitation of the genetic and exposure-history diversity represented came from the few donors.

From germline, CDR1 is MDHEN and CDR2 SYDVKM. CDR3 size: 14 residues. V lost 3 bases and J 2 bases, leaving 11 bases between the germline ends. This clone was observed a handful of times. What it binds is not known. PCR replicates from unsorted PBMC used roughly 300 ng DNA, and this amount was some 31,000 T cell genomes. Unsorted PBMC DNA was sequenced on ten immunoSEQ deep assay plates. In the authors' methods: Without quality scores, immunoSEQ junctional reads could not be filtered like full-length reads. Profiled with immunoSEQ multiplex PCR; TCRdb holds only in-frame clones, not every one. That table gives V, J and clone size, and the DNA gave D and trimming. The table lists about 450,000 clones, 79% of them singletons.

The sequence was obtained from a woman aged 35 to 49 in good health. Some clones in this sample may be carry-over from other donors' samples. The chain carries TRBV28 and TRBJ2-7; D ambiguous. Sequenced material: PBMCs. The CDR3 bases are TGTGCCAGCAGTTTGGAGCTCCTCACCTACGAGCAGTACTTC. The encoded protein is CASSLELLTYEQYF.